These T cell receptor beta chains were read from a single sample in a study of blood T cell repertoires in COVID-19. Clones were sequenced by immunoSEQ multiplex PCR, and TCRdb holds only the in-frame ones, with some missing. Of roughly 230,000 clones in the sample, about 85% were seen once. Sample: peripheral blood. The receptors here all came from a man aged 40-49 years with acute or convalescent COVID-19. Both conserved end residues are part of each CDR3. The D gene is left open where the match is weak. Rows give clone size only sometimes, using once, few, many, or a class for an expanded clone.

D gene,clone size,J gene,V gene,CDR3 protein,CDR3 DNA
TRBD1,NA,TRBJ1-1,TRBV30,CAWSADRVGTEAFF,TGTGCCTGGAGTGCAGACAGGGTCGGCACTGAAGCTTTCTTT
NA,few,TRBJ1-2,TRBV21-1,CAKRQEAYEYGYTF,TGTGCCAAAAGACAGGAAGCTTATGAGTATGGCTACACCTTC
NA,NA,TRBJ1-6,TRBV29-1,CSATHNSPLHF,TGCAGCGCCACTCATAATTCACCCCTCCACTTT
NA,NA,TRBJ1-2,TRBV5-4,CASSSSGHPIYGYTF,TGTGCCAGCAGCTCGTCGGGACACCCTATCTATGGCTACACCTTC
NA,NA,TRBJ2-7,TRBV18,CASSPTGYEQYF,TGTGCCAGCTCCCCAACAGGCTACGAGCAGTACTTC
NA,NA,TRBJ2-7,TRBV7-2,CASSDRRKITYEQYF,TGTGCCAGCAGCGACAGACGGAAGATAACCTACGAGCAGTACTTC
TRBD2,NA,TRBJ2-1,TRBV3-1/TRBV3-2,CASSQLAGGSYNEQFF,TGTGCCAGCAGCCAGTTGGCGGGGGGCTCCTACAATGAGCAGTTCTTC
TRBD1,NA,TRBJ1-4,TRBV29-1,CSVKDRGEKLFF,TGCAGCGTTAAGGACAGGGGAGAAAAACTGTTTTTT
NA,NA,TRBJ1-2,TRBV27,CASSQGGYTF,TGTGCCAGCAGTCAGGGGGGCTACACCTTC
NA,NA,TRBJ2-2,TRBV23-1,CASSHSCPNTGELFF,TGCGCCAGCAGTCATTCTTGTCCGAACACCGGGGAGCTGTTTTTT
NA,many,TRBJ1-1,TRBV5-4,CASRSGDTEAFF,TGTGCCAGCAGGTCGGGGGACACTGAAGCTTTCTTT
NA,NA,TRBJ1-1,TRBV2,CASLWGGNTEAFF,TGTGCCAGCTTGTGGGGGGGAAACACTGAAGCTTTCTTT
TRBD1,NA,TRBJ1-4,TRBV19,CASTETGRNEKLFF,TGTGCCAGTACCGAGACAGGGAGAAATGAAAAACTGTTTTTT
TRBD2,few,TRBJ2-7,TRBV5-4,CASSRSGGASYEQYF,TGTGCCAGCAGCCGAAGCGGGGGGGCCTCCTACGAGCAGTACTTC
NA,NA,TRBJ2-2,TRBV18,CASLSGDTNTGELFF,TGTGCCAGCCTTAGCGGCGACACGAACACCGGGGAGCTGTTTTTT
TRBD2,NA,TRBJ2-3,TRBV6-6,CASRSSGDYTDTQYF,TGTGCCAGCAGGAGTAGCGGGGATTACACAGATACGCAGTATTTT
NA,NA,TRBJ2-5,TRBV14,CASSQRTIRGETQYF,TGTGCCAGCAGCCAAAGAACCATCCGGGGGGAGACCCAGTACTTC
NA,NA,TRBJ1-2,TRBV6-5,CASREHIDYGYTF,TGTGCCAGCAGGGAGCATATCGACTATGGCTACACCTTC
TRBD1,NA,TRBJ1-2,TRBV19,CASSIRDRGLGYTF,TGTGCCAGTAGTATCCGGGACAGGGGGCTTGGCTACACCTTC
NA,NA,TRBJ1-2,TRBV30,CAWTRDSSDGYTF,TGTGCCTGGACTCGAGACAGTTCCGATGGCTACACCTTC
NA,NA,TRBJ2-2,TRBV7-2,CASSPGVGRPGELFF,TGTGCCAGCAGCCCCGGTGTGGGCCGACCCGGGGAGCTGTTTTTT
NA,NA,TRBJ1-1,TRBV6-5,CASSYSTRASEAFF,TGTGCCAGCAGTTACTCGACTAGGGCCAGTGAAGCTTTCTTT
NA,NA,TRBJ2-1,TRBV4-1,CASSLRGGDEQFF,TGCGCCAGCAGCTTAAGGGGGGGCGATGAGCAGTTCTTC
TRBD2,NA,TRBJ2-1,TRBV5-1,CASSLGLAGGSYNEQFF,TGCGCCAGCAGCTTGGGACTAGCGGGGGGCTCCTACAATGAGCAGTTCTTC
NA,once,TRBJ2-1,TRBV6-2/TRBV6-3,CASSRPGYSSYNEQFF,TGTGCCAGCAGTAGACCGGGGTACAGCTCCTACAATGAGCAGTTCTTC
NA,NA,TRBJ1-1,TRBV18,CASSPSQGLYTEAFF,TGTGCCAGCTCACCTTCCCAGGGGCTCTACACTGAAGCTTTCTTT
TRBD2,NA,TRBJ2-5,TRBV27,CASSPRGSGLETQYF,TGTGCCAGCAGTCCTAGGGGTAGCGGGCTAGAGACCCAGTACTTC
NA,NA,TRBJ1-2,TRBV27,CASSLGPPNYGYTF,TGTGCCAGCAGTTTGGGCCCCCCTAACTATGGCTACACCTTC
TRBD1,once,TRBJ2-7,TRBV5-1,CASNLGQGGWEQYF,TGCGCCAGCAACCTGGGACAGGGAGGATGGGAGCAGTACTTC
NA,NA,TRBJ1-2,TRBV19,CASSIGHSANYGYTF,TGTGCCAGTAGTATTGGGCACTCGGCGAACTATGGCTACACCTTC
NA,NA,TRBJ2-2,TRBV10-3,CAIREAGVTGELFF,TGTGCCATCAGGGAAGCAGGGGTGACCGGGGAGCTGTTTTTT
NA,NA,TRBJ2-7,TRBV6-5,CASMKGGSYEQYF,TGTGCCAGCATGAAGGGGGGGTCCTACGAGCAGTACTTC
TRBD1,NA,TRBJ1-1,TRBV7-2,CASSLDRGNTEAFF,TGTGCCAGCAGCCTGGACAGGGGGAACACTGAAGCTTTCTTT
NA,NA,TRBJ1-1,TRBV6-5,CASSSTVNTEAFF,TGTGCCAGCAGTTCTACAGTGAACACTGAAGCTTTCTTT
TRBD2,once,TRBJ2-1,TRBV3-1/TRBV3-2,CASSHRPSGGLRDEQFF,TGTGCCAGCAGCCATCGCCCTAGCGGGGGGCTTCGGGATGAGCAGTTCTTC
NA,NA,TRBJ1-1,TRBV5-4,CASSLAGNTEAFF,TGTGCCAGCAGCTTGGCGGGGAACACTGAAGCTTTCTTT
NA,NA,TRBJ1-1,TRBV5-1,CASSLEGQGYTEAFF,TGCGCCAGCAGCTTGGAGGGGCAGGGGTACACTGAAGCTTTCTTT
NA,NA,TRBJ2-2,TRBV3-1/TRBV3-2,CASRPYVGTGELFF,TGTGCCAGCAGGCCGTACGTCGGGACCGGGGAGCTGTTTTTT
NA,NA,TRBJ2-1,TRBV10-3,CAIRGTANNEQFF,TGTGCCATCAGGGGGACTGCTAACAATGAGCAGTTCTTC
TRBD1,NA,TRBJ2-7,TRBV28,CASSFLDRACEQYF,TGTGCCAGCAGTTTCCTCGACAGGGCCTGCGAGCAGTACTTC
TRBD1,NA,TRBJ1-2,TRBV7-9,CASSFTTGSYGYTF,TGTGCCAGCAGCTTTACGACAGGGTCCTATGGCTACACCTTC
NA,NA,TRBJ1-2,TRBV12-3/TRBV12-4,CASWREYGYTF,TGTGCCAGCTGGAGGGAATATGGCTACACCTTC